One sample yielded the 27 T cell receptor beta chains listed below, sequenced in a study of spatial heterogeneity in lung cancer. The time point: blood at routine non-recurrence follow-up after resection. TCRdb reanalysed the 5' RACE reads using MiXCR and keeps one entry per CDR3 protein. This sample has fewer than 150,000 distinct CDR3 sequences, with approximately 11% found just once. This sample comprised PBMCs, obtained at follow-up. These TCRs come from a female donor with early-stage non-small cell lung cancer.

At least ten counts were recorded for this clonotype. This chain connects TRBV5-1 to TRBJ2-6, with 8 bases aligning to TRBD1. CDR3 length: 18 residues. The V gene's germline CDR1 is SGHRS and CDR2 YFSETQ. V lost 3 bases to trimming and J lost 0 bases; unmatched junction nucleotides: 8. DNA for the CDR3: TGCGCCAGCAGCTCACCTCAGGGGGCCTACTCTGGGGCCAACGTCCTGACTTTC. This translates into CASSSPQGAYSGANVLTF.

This clonotype has ten or more counts. CDR3 DNA sequence: TGTGCCAGTCGAATCTTTATTGGCAATCAGCCCCAGCATTTT. This gives the protein CASRIFIGNQPQHF. The V call is TRBV19, the J call TRBJ1-5; no firm D call. The V and J ends lost 8 bases and 2 bases respectively, with 13 bases between them. From germline, CDR1 is LNHDA and CDR2 SQIVND (reference sequence). The CDR3 loop spans 14 amino acids.

This clonotype has more than one count but fewer than ten. The chain uses TRBV5-1 and TRBJ2-1; 8 nucleotides match TRBD2. CDR3 length: 16 residues. The V gene end was trimmed by 0 bases and the J gene end by 2 bases; junction bases not matched to a gene: 4. Germline CDR1 SGHRS, CDR2 YFSETQ. As DNA, the CDR3 is TGCGCCAGCAGCTTGGCGGGAGGGTTGACCTACAATGAGCAGTTCTTC. It translates to CASSLAGGLTYNEQFF.

This clonotype occurred a few times. This rearrangement joins TRBV7-9 to TRBJ2-5, with a tentative D call TRBD2 (5 bases). From germline, CDR1 is SEHNR and CDR2 FQNEAQ (reference sequence). Trimming pared 5 bases from V and 3 bases from J, leaving 13 bases between. CDR3 length: 14 amino acids. The CDR3 region is CASSKGLLKETQYF. As DNA, the CDR3 is TGTGCCAGCAGCAAAGGACTTTTGAAAGAGACCCAGTACTTC.

This clonotype appeared a few times. The chain has TRBV3-1 and TRBJ1-6; D gene unclear. Germline-derived CDR1 and CDR2 are LGHDT and YNNKEL (reference sequence). The CDR3 spans 13 residues. Trimming removed 1 base at V and 8 bases at J, with 6 bases between. This CDR3 is CASSQARDSPLHF. CDR3 sequence (DNA): TGTGCCAGCAGCCAAGCGAGAGATTCACCCCTCCACTTT.

The chain combines TRBV5-1 with TRBJ2-7, with 9 bases that match TRBD1. The CDR3 spans 14 residues. J was trimmed by 4 bases and V by 4 bases; bases with no gene match: 6. The germline gives CDR1 SGHRS, CDR2 YFSETQ. CDR3: CASSPTDRGYEQYF. The CDR3, as DNA: TGCGCCAGCAGCCCAACAGACAGGGGGTACGAGCAGTACTTC.

This clonotype was picked up a small number of times. The V gene is TRBV20-1, the J gene TRBJ1-5, with D possibly TRBD1 on 6 matching bases. CDR3 length: 16 residues. Germline CDR1 is DFQATT and CDR2 is SNEGSKA (reference sequence). Trimming cost V 2 bases and J 0 bases, with 14 bases left between them. The CDR3 sequence is CSARLGGLYSNQPQHF. The CDR3 DNA reads TGCAGTGCTAGACTGGGGGGCCTGTATAGCAATCAGCCCCAGCATTTT.

Only a few counts were recorded for this clonotype. The rearrangement joins TRBV28 to TRBJ2-6; 8 nucleotides align to TRBD1. Germline CDR1 MDHEN, CDR2 SYDVKM. J was trimmed by 0 bases and V by 6 bases; bases with no gene match: 7. The CDR3 covers 17 residues. The CDR3, as DNA: TGTGCCAGCAGGACAGGGGCGATACCCTCTGGGGCCAACGTCCTGACTTTC. This sequence encodes CASRTGAIPSGANVLTF.

This clonotype turned up a few times. The CDR3 DNA reads as TGCGCCAGCAGCTTGGAACTAGCGGGAGGAGCAGATACGCAGTATTTT. The encoded protein is CASSLELAGGADTQYF. The rearrangement links TRBV5-1 to TRBJ2-3; 12 bases fit TRBD2. Unmatched junction bases numbered 3, after V lost 0 bases and J lost 4 bases. Germline V CDR1 and CDR2: SGHRS, YFSETQ. There are 16 residues in the CDR3.

Many counts were recorded for this clonotype. The rearrangement joins TRBV28 to TRBJ2-3; TRBD2 matches at 8 bases. Unmatched junction bases numbered 3, after V lost 4 bases and J lost 3 bases. The CDR3 loop spans 14 amino acids. CDR1 and CDR2 (germline): MDHEN, SYDVKM. The CDR3 DNA follows: TGTGCCAGCAGTTGGAGACTAGCGACAGATACGCAGTATTTT. This sequence encodes CASSWRLATDTQYF.

A few counts support this clonotype. V usage is TRBV7-9 and J usage is TRBJ2-2; D may be TRBD2 (5 bases). The CDR3 length is 14 residues. Trimming stripped 2 bases from V and 5 bases from J, with 9 bases between. Germline V gene data show CDR1 as SEHNR and CDR2 as FQNEAQ (reference sequence). The CDR3 nucleotides read TGTGCCAGCAGCTTACACTCGGGGACCGGGGAGCTGTTTTTT. This encodes CASSLHSGTGELFF.

This clonotype was recorded at least ten times. The genes are TRBV12-5 and TRBJ2-1; perhaps TRBD2 as D (5 bases). V was pared by 7 bases and J by 10 bases, with 17 bases between. CDR3 length: 13 amino acids. Germline assignment: CDR1 LGHNT and CDR2 FRNRAP. The CDR3 region is CASAPNFGGEQFF. The CDR3 DNA is TGTGCTAGTGCCCCAAATTTCGGAGGCGAGCAGTTCTTC. Together with reference TRBV12-5 and TRBJ2-1, the CDR3 gives the full variable domain: DARVTQTPRHKVTEMGQEVTMRCQPILGHNTVFWYRQTMMQGLELLAYFRNRAPLDDSGMPKDRFSAEMPDATLATLKIQPSEPRDSAVYFCASAPNFGGEQFFGPGTRLTVL.

This clonotype has ten or more counts. The genes are TRBV20-1 and TRBJ1-1; 8 bases are a match to TRBD1. The V gene end was trimmed by 0 bases and the J gene end by 3 bases; junction bases not matched to a gene: 15. CDR3 length: 18 amino acids. The germline gives CDR1 DFQATT, CDR2 SNEGSKA (reference sequence). CDR3 sequence: CSARDRTGRVVRDTEAFF. The CDR3 DNA reads as TGCAGTGCTAGAGATCGGACAGGGAGGGTAGTAAGGGACACTGAAGCTTTCTTT.

In its sample, this clonotype was seen many times. The chain uses TRBV10-3 and TRBJ2-7; D might be TRBD2 (6 bases). The CDR3 is made up of 12 amino acids. V was trimmed by 10 bases and J by 0 bases, leaving 10 bases between them. The V gene's germline CDR1 is ENHRY and CDR2 SYGVKD. CDR3: CATGDPSYEQYF. Written as DNA, the CDR3 is TGTGCCACGGGGGACCCCTCCTACGAGCAGTACTTC.

CDR3: CASSVRRANTGELFF. The CDR3 bases are TGTGCCAGCAGCGTACGTAGGGCGAACACCGGGGAGCTGTTTTTT. This sequence joins TRBV9 and TRBJ2-2; D ambiguous. Between the trimmed V and J ends, which lost 1 base and 0 bases, there was a span of 7 bases. CDR3 length: 15 amino acids. Germline loops: CDR1 SGDLS, CDR2 YYNGEE.

This clonotype was detected a few times. The V call is TRBV4-1, the J call TRBJ2-2; 15 nucleotides line up with TRBD2. The CDR3 has 17 amino acids. V trimming: 5 bases; J trimming: 2 bases; junction bases outside the gene matches: 3. Germline V gives CDR1 MGHRA, CDR2 YSYEKL. Written as DNA, the CDR3 is TGCGCCAGCAGCGCGGGACTAGCGGGAGGCAACACCGGGGAGCTGTTTTTT. Translating it yields CASSAGLAGGNTGELFF.

This clonotype has at least ten counts. This chain joins TRBV6-4 and TRBJ1-1; TRBD1 agrees at 9 bases. Unmatched junction bases numbered 3, after V lost 6 bases and J lost 4 bases. The CDR3 has 13 residues. Germline-derived CDR1 and CDR2 are MRHNA and SNTAGT. The CDR3 sequence: CASSRTGATEAFF. Written as DNA, the CDR3 is TGTGCCAGCAGCCGGACAGGGGCCACTGAAGCTTTCTTT.

This clonotype has more than one count but fewer than ten. CDR3 sequence (DNA): TGCAGTGCTAGAGTTAGCCAGGGGGCCAAGCCCCAGCATTTT. This codes for CSARVSQGAKPQHF. The rearrangement uses TRBV20-1 and TRBJ1-5; TRBD1 agrees at 8 bases. Germline CDR1 and CDR2: DFQATT and SNEGSKA (reference sequence). The CDR3 length is 14 residues. Germline trimming cut 1 base from V and 8 bases from J; bases unmatched to any gene: 7.

The DNA of the CDR3 is TGCAGCGTTTCCCCCTGGACTAGCGGGAGGGCCTACGAGCAGTACTTC. Translating it yields CSVSPWTSGRAYEQYF. This chain links TRBV29-1 with TRBJ2-7; TRBD2 agrees at 15 bases. From germline, CDR1 is SQVTM and CDR2 ANQGSEA. The CDR3 spans 16 residues. V lost 5 bases to trimming and J lost 2 bases; unmatched junction nucleotides: 7.

J is TRBJ1-5 and V is TRBV2; TRBD1 agrees at 7 bases. This CDR3 spans 15 amino acids. Germline lookup yields CDR1 SNHLY and CDR2 FYNNEI. Trimming at V came to 6 bases and at J to 4 bases, leaving 9 bases not matched to a gene. CDR3 loop: CASRADRVRNQPQHF. The DNA of the CDR3 is TGTGCCAGCAGAGCCGACAGGGTACGTAATCAGCCCCAGCATTTT. Drawing the rest from reference TRBV2 and TRBJ1-5, the complete variable domain is EPEVTQTPSHQVTQMGQEVILRCVPISNHLYFYWYRQILGQKVEFLVSFYNNEISEKSEIFDDQFSVERPDGSNFTLKIRSTKLEDSAMYFCASRADRVRNQPQHFGDGTRLSIL.

This clonotype was recorded many times. CDR3 coding DNA: TGCAGCGTTGAACTGGATTTCACAGATACGCAGTATTTT. Amino acids: CSVELDFTDTQYF. This chain links TRBV29-1 with TRBJ2-3; D uncertain. Trimming removed 2 bases from V and 2 bases from J, with 8 bases in between. The germline gives CDR1 SQVTM, CDR2 ANQGSEA. The CDR3 runs to 13 residues.

Many counts were recorded for this clonotype. V is TRBV11-2 and J is TRBJ2-1, with 7 bases matching TRBD1. In germline, CDR1 is SGHAT, CDR2 FQNNGV. V shed 0 bases, J shed 3 bases, and the junction held 2 bases outside the gene matches. The CDR3 totals 15 residues. The CDR3 bases are TGTGCCAGCAGCTTAGAGGGACAGAACTACAATGAGCAGTTCTTC. Translation gives CASSLEGQNYNEQFF.

The chain recombines TRBV20-1 with TRBJ2-3; weak D call: TRBD2 (6 bases). This CDR3 spans 15 amino acids. Germline V CDR1 and CDR2: DFQATT, SNEGSKA (reference sequence). Trimming removed 5 bases at V and 2 bases at J, with 17 bases between. CDR3 nucleotides: TGCAGTGCTCCCCCCGTCGCGGGGCTCACAGATACGCAGTATTTT. This sequence encodes CSAPPVAGLTDTQYF.

This clonotype was seen more than once but under ten times. This sequence joins TRBV11-2 and TRBJ2-1; D is possibly TRBD2 (5 bases). This CDR3 is 14 amino acids long. V was shortened by 5 bases and J by 10 bases, with 18 bases between the two germline ends. Germline V gives CDR1 SGHAT, CDR2 FQNNGV. CDR3 sequence (DNA): TGTGCCAGCAGCGTAAACCCCCGAGCGGCCGAGCAGTTCTTC. Its translation: CASSVNPRAAEQFF.

This clonotype was recorded a few times. The V call is TRBV6-2 or TRBV6-3, the J call TRBJ1-5; D gene uncertain. The germline gives CDR1 MNHEY, CDR2 SVGEGT. V lost 0 bases to trimming and J lost 3 bases, with 21 bases between them. This CDR3 comprises 19 residues. The CDR3: CASSYSIHTGTGFNQPQHF. As DNA, the CDR3 is TGTGCCAGCAGTTACTCGATCCATACGGGTACGGGGTTCAATCAGCCCCAGCATTTT.

This clonotype has a handful of counts. The rearrangement links TRBV27 to TRBJ2-7; 10 positions agree with TRBD2. V shed 6 bases and J 6 bases; nucleotides not matched to a gene: 8. The germline V gene encodes CDR1 MNHEY and CDR2 SMNVEV (reference sequence). There are 14 residues in the CDR3. The CDR3 nucleotides are TGTGCCAGCAGATCCTCAGCGGGAGGGCGCGAGCAGTACTTC. It yields the protein CASRSSAGGREQYF.

This clonotype was observed a handful of times. The chain carries TRBV6-4 and TRBJ2-7; 10 bases are a match to TRBD2. J gave up 6 bases and V 4 bases, and 9 bases lay outside the gene matches. CDR1 and CDR2 from the germline V gene are MRHNA and SNTAGT. The CDR3 is made up of 15 amino acids. The CDR3 nucleotides are TGTGCCAGCAGTGCTAGCGGGAGCGGGGTAGGCGAGCAGTACGTC. It encodes CASSASGSGVGEQYV.